The T cell receptor (beta chain) described here comes from a study of PD-1 blockade in classical Hodgkin lymphoma. Sequenced by immunoSEQ multiplex PCR; TCRdb stores in-frame clones only, minus some. This repertoire shows some 4,500 clones, 77% found once; its top ten account for 24%. Germline V lookup: CDR1 MNHEY, CDR2 SMNVEV (reference sequence). The V gene lost 6 bases and the J gene lost 2 bases, with 10 bases spanning the gap. The CDR3 extends over 13 amino acids. All patients experienced relapse after autologous stem cell transplantation, and brentuximab vedotin exposure was variable. Magnetic negative selection isolated CD8+ T cells from thawed PBMCs.

The material was CD8+ T cells from blood, obtained at baseline. The chain couples TRBV27 to TRBJ1-1; D is unclear. This sequence originates from a human donor with classical Hodgkin lymphoma. For the CDR3, the DNA is TGTGCCAGCAGCCCCTTTGGAAACACTGAAGCTTTCTTT. This gives the protein CASSPFGNTEAFF.